This T cell receptor beta chain emerged from a study of blood T cell repertoires in COVID-19. As for the study in general: The United States, Italy and Spain were the sources of the acute and convalescent COVID-19 samples. PBMCs, B-cell-depleted T cells, or T cells were the source of the cDNA or gDNA that made up the material.

V shed 2 bases and J shed 3 bases, with 8 bases lying between them. Germline V gives CDR1 SEHNR, CDR2 FQNEAQ (reference sequence). The CDR3 totals 13 residues. Per the original methods: The authors estimated nucleated cell counts from reference gene primer amplification. Sequenced by immunoSEQ multiplex PCR; TCRdb stores in-frame clones only, minus some. That table is the source of V, J and clone size, and D and trimming were worked out from the DNA. Among roughly 66,000 clones listed, more than 65% were seen once. This sequence originates from a woman in her sixties or seventies with acute or convalescent COVID-19. Sequencing input: peripheral blood. V and J are TRBV7-9 and TRBJ2-7; no reliable D call. CDR3 protein: CASSLTALYEQYF. CDR3 nucleotide sequence: TGTGCCAGCAGCTTAACAGCTCTCTACGAGCAGTACTTC.